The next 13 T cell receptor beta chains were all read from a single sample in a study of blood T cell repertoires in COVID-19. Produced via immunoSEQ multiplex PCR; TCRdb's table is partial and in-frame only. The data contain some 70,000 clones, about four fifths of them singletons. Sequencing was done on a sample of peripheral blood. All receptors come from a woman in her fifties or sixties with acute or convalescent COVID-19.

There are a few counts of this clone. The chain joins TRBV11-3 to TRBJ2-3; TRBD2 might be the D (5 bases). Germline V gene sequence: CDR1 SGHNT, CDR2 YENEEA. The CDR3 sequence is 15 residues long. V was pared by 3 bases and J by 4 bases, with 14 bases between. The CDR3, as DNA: TGTGCCAGCAGCTTGAGAGGGTTGGGCCCAGATACGCAGTATTTT. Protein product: CASSLRGLGPDTQYF. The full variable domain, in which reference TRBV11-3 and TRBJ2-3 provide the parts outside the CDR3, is EAGVVQSPRYKIIEKKQPVAFWCNPISGHNTLYWYLQNLGQGPELLIRYENEEAVDDSQLPKDRFSAERLKGVDSTLKIQPAELGDSAVYLCASSLRGLGPDTQYFGPGTRLTVL.

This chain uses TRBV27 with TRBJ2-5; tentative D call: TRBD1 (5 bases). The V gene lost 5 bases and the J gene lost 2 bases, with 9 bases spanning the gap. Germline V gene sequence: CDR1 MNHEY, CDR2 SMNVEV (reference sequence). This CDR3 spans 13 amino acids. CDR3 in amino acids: CASSLTVQETQYF. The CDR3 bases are TGTGCCAGCAGTCTGACAGTTCAAGAGACCCAGTACTTC.

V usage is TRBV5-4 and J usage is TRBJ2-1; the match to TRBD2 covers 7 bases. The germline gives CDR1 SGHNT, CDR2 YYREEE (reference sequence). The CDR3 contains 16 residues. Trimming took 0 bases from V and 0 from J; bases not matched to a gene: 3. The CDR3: CASSLDPGGSYNEQFF. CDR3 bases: TGTGCCAGCAGCTTGGATCCGGGGGGCTCCTACAATGAGCAGTTCTTC.

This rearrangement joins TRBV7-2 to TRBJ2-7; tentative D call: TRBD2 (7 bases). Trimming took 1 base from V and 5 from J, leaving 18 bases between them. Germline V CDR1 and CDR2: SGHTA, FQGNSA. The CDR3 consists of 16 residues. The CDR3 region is CASSLVSGGAFNEQYF. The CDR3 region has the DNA TGTGCCAGCAGCTTAGTGTCGGGGGGCGCTTTCAACGAGCAGTACTTC.

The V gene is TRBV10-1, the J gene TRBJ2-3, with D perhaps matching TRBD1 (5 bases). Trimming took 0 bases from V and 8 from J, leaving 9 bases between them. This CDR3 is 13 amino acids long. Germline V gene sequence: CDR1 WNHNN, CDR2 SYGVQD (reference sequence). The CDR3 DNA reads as TGCGCCAGCAGTGAGTCCCTAGACAGTACGCAGTATTTT. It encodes CASSESLDSTQYF.

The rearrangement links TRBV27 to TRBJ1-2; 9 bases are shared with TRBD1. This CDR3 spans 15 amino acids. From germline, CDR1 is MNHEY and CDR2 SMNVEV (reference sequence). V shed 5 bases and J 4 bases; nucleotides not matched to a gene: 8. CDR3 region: CASSAPGQGTYGYTF. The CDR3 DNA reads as TGTGCCAGCAGTGCACCGGGACAGGGAACCTATGGCTACACCTTC.

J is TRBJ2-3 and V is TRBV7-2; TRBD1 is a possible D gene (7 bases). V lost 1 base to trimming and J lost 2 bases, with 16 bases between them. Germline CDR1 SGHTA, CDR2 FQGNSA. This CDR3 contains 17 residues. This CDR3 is CASSLGGGTDFTDTQYF. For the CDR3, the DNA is TGTGCCAGCAGCTTAGGAGGCGGGACAGACTTCACAGATACGCAGTATTTT. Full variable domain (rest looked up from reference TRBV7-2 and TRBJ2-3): GAGVSQSPSNKVTEKGKDVELRCDPISGHTALYWYRQSLGQGLEFLIYFQGNSAPDKSGLPSDRFSAERTGGSVSTLTIQRTQQEDSAVYLCASSLGGGTDFTDTQYFGPGTRLTVL.

The CDR3, as DNA: TGCGCCAGCAGCTCTCCGGGTGGCAGGGTTAACAATGAGCAGTTCTTC. Translation gives CASSSPGGRVNNEQFF. The chain employs TRBV5-1 and TRBJ2-1; possibly TRBD1 for D (5 bases). The CDR3 covers 16 residues. Trimming left V 3 bases short and J 5 bases short, with 18 bases between. Per the germline V gene, CDR1 is SGHRS and CDR2 is YFSETQ.

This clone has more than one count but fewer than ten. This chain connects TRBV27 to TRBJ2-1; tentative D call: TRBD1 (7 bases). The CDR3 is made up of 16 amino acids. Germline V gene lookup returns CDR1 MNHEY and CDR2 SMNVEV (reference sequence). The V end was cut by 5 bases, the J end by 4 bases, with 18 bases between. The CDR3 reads CASSAYRGGGYNEQFF. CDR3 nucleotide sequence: TGTGCCAGCAGTGCCTACAGGGGAGGTGGATACAATGAGCAGTTCTTC.

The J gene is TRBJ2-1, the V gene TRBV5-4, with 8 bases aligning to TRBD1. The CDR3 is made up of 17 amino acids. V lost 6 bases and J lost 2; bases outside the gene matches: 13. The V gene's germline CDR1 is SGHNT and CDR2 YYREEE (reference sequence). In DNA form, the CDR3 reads TGTGCCAGCACCGGACAGGGTTCAATCGTTACCTACAATGAGCAGTTCTTC. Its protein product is CASTGQGSIVTYNEQFF. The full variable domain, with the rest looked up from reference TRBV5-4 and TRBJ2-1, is ETGVTQSPTHLIKTRGQQVTLRCSSQSGHNTVSWYQQALGQGPQFIFQYYREEENGRGNFPPRFSGLQFPNYSSELNVNALELDDSALYLCASTGQGSIVTYNEQFFGPGTRLTVL.

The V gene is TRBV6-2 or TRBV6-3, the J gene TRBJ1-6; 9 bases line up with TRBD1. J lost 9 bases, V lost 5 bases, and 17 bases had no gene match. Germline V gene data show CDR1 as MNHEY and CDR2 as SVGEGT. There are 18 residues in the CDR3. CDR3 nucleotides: TGTGCCAGCAGTCGCATCGTACAGGGGGCCGACAATTTTTCACCCCTCCACTTT. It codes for CASSRIVQGADNFSPLHF.

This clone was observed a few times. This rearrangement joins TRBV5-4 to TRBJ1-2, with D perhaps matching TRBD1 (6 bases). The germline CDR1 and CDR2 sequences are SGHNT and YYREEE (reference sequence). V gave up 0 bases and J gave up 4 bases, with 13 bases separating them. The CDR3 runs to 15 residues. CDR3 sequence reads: CASSLDYQGSYGYTF. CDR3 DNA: TGTGCCAGCAGCTTGGACTACCAGGGGAGCTATGGCTACACCTTC.

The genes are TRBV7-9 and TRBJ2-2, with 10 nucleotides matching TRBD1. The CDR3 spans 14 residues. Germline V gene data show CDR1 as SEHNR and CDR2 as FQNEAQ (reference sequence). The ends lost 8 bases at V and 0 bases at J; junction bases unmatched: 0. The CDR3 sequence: CASGQGANTGELFF. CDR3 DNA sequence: TGTGCCAGCGGACAGGGGGCGAACACCGGGGAGCTGTTTTTT.